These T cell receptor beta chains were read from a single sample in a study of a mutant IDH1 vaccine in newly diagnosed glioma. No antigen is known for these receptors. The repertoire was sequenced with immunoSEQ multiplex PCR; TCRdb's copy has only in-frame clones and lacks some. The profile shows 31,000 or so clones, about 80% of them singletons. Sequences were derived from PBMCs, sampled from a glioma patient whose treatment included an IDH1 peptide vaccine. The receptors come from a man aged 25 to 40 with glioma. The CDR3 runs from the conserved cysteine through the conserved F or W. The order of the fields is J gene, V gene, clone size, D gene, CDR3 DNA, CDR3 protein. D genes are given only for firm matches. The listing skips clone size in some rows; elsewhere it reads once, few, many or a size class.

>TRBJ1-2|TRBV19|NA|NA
TGTGCCAGTAGTATGAGACCGGGACACTCTAATAACTATGGCTACACCTTC
CASSMRPGHSNNYGYTF
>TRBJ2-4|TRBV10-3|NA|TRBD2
TGTGCCACAAATCCTGGGACTAGCCAAAGGGGCATTCAGTACTTC
CATNPGTSQRGIQYF
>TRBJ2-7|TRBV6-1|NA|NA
TGTGCCAGCAGGAGCCCACCCTACGAGCAGTACTTC
CASRSPPYEQYF
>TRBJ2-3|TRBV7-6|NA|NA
TGTGCCAGCAGCCTCCTCCGAGATACGCAGTATTTT
CASSLLRDTQYF
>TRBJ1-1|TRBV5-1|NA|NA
TGCGCCAGCCAGTCCGGGGGGGGTGACACTGAAGCTTTCTTT
CASQSGGGDTEAFF
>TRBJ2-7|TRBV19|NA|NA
TGTGCCAGTAGTACATACCGGGGTTCTGACGAGCAGTACTTC
CASSTYRGSDEQYF
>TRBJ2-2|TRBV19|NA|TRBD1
TGTGCCAGTACTTATACAGGGGGCATAACCGGGGAGCTGTTTTTT
CASTYTGGITGELFF
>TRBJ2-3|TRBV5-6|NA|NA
TGTGCCAGCAGCTCGTCCCGGGACAGCGGGGATACGCAGTATTTT
CASSSSRDSGDTQYF
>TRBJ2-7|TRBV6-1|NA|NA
TGTGCCAGCAAGGAGGGAGTCAACTCCTACGAGCAGTACTTC
CASKEGVNSYEQYF
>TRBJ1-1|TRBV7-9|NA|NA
TGTGCCAGCAGCTTAATCGTGGGCACTGAAGCTTTCTTT
CASSLIVGTEAFF
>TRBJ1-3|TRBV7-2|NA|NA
TGTGCCAGCAGCCTCCGAACCTCTGGAAACACCATATATTTT
CASSLRTSGNTIYF
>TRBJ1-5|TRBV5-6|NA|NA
TGTGCCAGCAGCCTCCTCGGGGACACTTATCAGCCCCAGCATTTT
CASSLLGDTYQPQHF
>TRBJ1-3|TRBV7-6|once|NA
TGTGCCAGCAGCTTAGGGGGCAGGGACCCTGGAAACACCATATATTTT
CASSLGGRDPGNTIYF
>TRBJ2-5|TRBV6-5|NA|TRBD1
TGTGCCAGCAGGCCGGGACAGGGGGCCAAGGAGACCCAGTACTTC
CASRPGQGAKETQYF
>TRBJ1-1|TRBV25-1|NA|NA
TGTGCCAGCAGTTCTCCGAGGGGGGGATACACTGAAGCTTTCTTT
CASSSPRGGYTEAFF
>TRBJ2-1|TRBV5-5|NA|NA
TGTGCCAGCAGCTTGGAGGACAGAGTACGGTATGAGCAGTTCTTC
CASSLEDRVRYEQFF
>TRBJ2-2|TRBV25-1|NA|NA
TGTGCCATGTCAGGGACTAACACCGGGGAGCTGTTTTTT
CAMSGTNTGELFF
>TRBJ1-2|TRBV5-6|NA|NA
TGTGCCAGCAGCCCGGGGGACTCAAACTATGGCTACACCTTC
CASSPGDSNYGYTF
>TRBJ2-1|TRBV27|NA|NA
TGTGCCAGCAGTTTATCGGGGGCGCCCTACAATGAGCAGTTCTTC
CASSLSGAPYNEQFF
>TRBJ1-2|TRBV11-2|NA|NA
TGTGCCAGCAGCTCCCTTAATAAGACAGAGGCAGACTATGGCTACACCTTC
CASSSLNKTEADYGYTF
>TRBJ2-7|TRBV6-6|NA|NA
TGTGCCAGCGGATACAGGGCCCGCGAGCAGTACTTC
CASGYRAREQYF
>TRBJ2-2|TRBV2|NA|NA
TGTGCCAGCATACAAACCGCGATAGGGGAGCTGTTTTTT
CASIQTAIGELFF
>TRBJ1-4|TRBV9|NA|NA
TGTGCCAGCAGCGTAGGGAAGGGCACCGCAACTAATGAAAAACTGTTTTTT
CASSVGKGTATNEKLFF
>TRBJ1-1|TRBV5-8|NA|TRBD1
TGTGCCAGCAACACATGGGACAGACCAAACACTGAAGCTTTCTTT
CASNTWDRPNTEAFF
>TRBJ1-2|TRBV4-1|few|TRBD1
TGCGCCAGCAGCCAAGCTAGGACAGGGGATGGCTACACCTTC
CASSQARTGDGYTF
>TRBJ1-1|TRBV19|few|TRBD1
TGTGCCAGTAGTGTTACCGGGACAGCGAACACTGAAGCTTTCTTT
CASSVTGTANTEAFF
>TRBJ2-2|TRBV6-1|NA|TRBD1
TGTGCCAGCAGTGCGGGACAGGTCGCGAACACCGGGGAGCTGTTTTTT
CASSAGQVANTGELFF
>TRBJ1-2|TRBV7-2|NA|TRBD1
TGTGCCAGCAGATCTACAGGGGATTTGGCTGGCTACACCTTC
CASRSTGDLAGYTF
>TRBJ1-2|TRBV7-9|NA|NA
TGTGCCAGCAGCGCCACAGGGTTTTACGACGGCTACACCTTC
CASSATGFYDGYTF
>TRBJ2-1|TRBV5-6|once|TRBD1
TGTGCCAGCAGCTTGGCCGGGACAGGGCTGTTCTTC
CASSLAGTGLFF
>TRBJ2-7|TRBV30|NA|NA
TGTGCCTGGAGTGTAAGGTTGCAGGAGGAGCAGTACTTC
CAWSVRLQEEQYF
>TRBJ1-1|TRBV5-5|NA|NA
TGTGCCAGCTCCCTTCATCCCAACGGGAACACTGAAGCTTTCTTT
CASSLHPNGNTEAFF
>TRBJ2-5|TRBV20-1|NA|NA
TGCAGTGACGGGACCGCGGAGACCCAGTACTTC
CSDGTAETQYF
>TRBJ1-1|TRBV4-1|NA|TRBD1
TGCGCCAGCAGCCCTACAGGGGGAAGCATGAACACTGAAGCTTTCTTT
CASSPTGGSMNTEAFF
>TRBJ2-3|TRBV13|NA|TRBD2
TGTGCCAGCAGCCCGGGGGGGATGGCGCAGTATTTT
CASSPGGMAQYF
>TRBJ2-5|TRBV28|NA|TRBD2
TGTGCCAGCAGTCCCCTAGGTCTAGCAGAGCGGGGCGAGACCCAGTACTTC
CASSPLGLAERGETQYF
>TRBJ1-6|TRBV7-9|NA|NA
TGTGCCAGCAGTAGAACAGGGCTTAATAATTCACCCCTCCACTTT
CASSRTGLNNSPLHF
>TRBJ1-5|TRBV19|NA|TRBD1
TGTGCCAGTAGTATAGCGGGACAGGGTCAGCCCCAGCATTTT
CASSIAGQGQPQHF
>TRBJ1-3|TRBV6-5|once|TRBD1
TGTGCCAGCAGTTACTCGGCAGGGGGCTACGGAAACACCATATATTTT
CASSYSAGGYGNTIYF
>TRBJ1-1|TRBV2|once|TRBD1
TGTGCCAGCAGCGAGACAGGGGGATACACTGAAGCTTTCTTT
CASSETGGYTEAFF
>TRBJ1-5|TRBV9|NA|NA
TGTGCCAGCAGTGAGGGGGGGTACAATCAGCCCCAGCATTTT
CASSEGGYNQPQHF